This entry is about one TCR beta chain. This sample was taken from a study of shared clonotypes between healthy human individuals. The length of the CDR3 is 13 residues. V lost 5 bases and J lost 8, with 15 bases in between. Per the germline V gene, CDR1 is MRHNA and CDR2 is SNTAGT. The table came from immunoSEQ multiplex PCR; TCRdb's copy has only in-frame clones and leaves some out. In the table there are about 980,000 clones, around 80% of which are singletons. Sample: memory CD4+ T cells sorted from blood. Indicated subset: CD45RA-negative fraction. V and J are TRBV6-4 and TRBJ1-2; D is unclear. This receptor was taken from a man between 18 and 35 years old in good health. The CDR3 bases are TGTGCCAGCAGTCCACAGCCGAGCGAAGGCTACACCTTC. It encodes CASSPQPSEGYTF.